The T cell receptor beta chain under discussion was sequenced for a study of cytomegalovirus exposure and HLA in healthy donors. Study-wide results and caveats: Reportedly, HLA-A and HLA-B alleles of most subjects were accurately predicted from TCR beta.

Per germline, CDR1 MNHNS and CDR2 SASEGT. This CDR3 has 16 residues. Trimming left V 3 bases short and J 0 bases short, with 9 bases between. Amplification used 60 Vbeta primers and 13 Jbeta primers. Sequenced by immunoSEQ multiplex PCR; TCRdb stores in-frame clones only, minus some. The data contain 100,000 or so clones, around 80% of them singletons. The sample holds one count of this clone. Its target is not known. The sample consisted of PBMCs. The chain combines TRBV6-1 with TRBJ1-6, with unresolved D. The receptor comes from a male donor in good health and CMV-seropositive. CDR3 bases: TGTGCCAGCAGTGACCGAGACATCTCCTATAATTCACCCCTCCACTTT. Encoded protein: CASSDRDISYNSPLHF.